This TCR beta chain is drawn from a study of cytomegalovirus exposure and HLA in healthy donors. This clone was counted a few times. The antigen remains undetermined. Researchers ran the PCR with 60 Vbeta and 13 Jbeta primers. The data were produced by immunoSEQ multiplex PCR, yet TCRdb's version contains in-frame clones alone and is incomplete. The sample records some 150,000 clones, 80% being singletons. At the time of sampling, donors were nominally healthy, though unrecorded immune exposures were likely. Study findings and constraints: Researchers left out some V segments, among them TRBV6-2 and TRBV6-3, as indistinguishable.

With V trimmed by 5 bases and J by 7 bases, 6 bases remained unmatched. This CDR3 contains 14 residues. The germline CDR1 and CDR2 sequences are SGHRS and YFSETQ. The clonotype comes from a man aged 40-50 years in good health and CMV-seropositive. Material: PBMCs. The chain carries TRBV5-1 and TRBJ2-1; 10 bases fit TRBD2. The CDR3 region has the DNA TGCGCCAGCAGGGTAGCGGGAGGAAATAATGAGCAGTTCTTC. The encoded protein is CASRVAGGNNEQFF.